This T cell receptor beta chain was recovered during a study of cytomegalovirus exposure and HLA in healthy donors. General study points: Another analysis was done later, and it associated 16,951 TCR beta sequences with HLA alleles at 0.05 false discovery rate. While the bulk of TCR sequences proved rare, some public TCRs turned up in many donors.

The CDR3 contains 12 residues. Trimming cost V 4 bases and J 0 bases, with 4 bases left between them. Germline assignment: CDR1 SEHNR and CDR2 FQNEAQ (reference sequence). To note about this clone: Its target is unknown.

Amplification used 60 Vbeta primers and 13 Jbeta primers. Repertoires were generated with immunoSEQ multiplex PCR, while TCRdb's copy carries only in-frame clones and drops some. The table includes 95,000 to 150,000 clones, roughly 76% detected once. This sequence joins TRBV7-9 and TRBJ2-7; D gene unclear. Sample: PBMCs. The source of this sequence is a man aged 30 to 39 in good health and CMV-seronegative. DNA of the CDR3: TGTGCCAGCAGCTCTACCTCCTACGAGCAGTACTTC. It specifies CASSSTSYEQYF.